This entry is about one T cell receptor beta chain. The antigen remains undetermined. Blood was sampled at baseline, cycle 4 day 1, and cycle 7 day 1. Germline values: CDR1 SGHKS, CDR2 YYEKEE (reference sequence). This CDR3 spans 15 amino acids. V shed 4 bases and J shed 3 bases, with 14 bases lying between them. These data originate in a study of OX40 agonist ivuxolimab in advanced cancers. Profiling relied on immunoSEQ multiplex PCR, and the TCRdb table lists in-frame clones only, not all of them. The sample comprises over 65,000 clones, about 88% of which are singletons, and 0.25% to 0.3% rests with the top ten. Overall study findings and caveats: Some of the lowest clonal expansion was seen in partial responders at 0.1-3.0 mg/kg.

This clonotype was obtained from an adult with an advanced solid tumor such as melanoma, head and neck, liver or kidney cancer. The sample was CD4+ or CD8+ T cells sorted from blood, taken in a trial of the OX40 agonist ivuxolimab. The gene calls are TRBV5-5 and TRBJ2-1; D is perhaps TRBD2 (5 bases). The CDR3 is CASSPSGLVYNEQFF. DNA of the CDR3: TGTGCCAGCAGCCCTTCCGGACTGGTCTACAATGAGCAGTTCTTC.